Listed below are T cell receptor beta chains from one sample, sequenced in a study of T cell responses to AZD1222 COVID-19 vaccine. Assay used: immunoSEQ multiplex PCR; TCRdb lists only in-frame clones, some missing. The sample yields around 130,000 clones, 85% to 95% seen once. The sequencing used peripheral blood, collected on day 0 of AZD1222 vaccination. The receptor set was obtained from an adult in good health. The CDR3 runs from the conserved cysteine through the conserved F or W. Fields, in order: CDR3 protein, CDR3 DNA, V gene, J gene, clone size, D gene. D genes are given only for firm matches. Clone sizes are given selectively: once, few, many, or a class where the clone is expanded.

CDR3 protein: CATSDGRDRGSNQPQHF
CDR3 DNA: TGTGCCACCAGTGACGGCCGGGACAGGGGTAGCAATCAGCCCCAGCATTTT
V gene: TRBV24-1
J gene: TRBJ1-5
clone size: NA
D gene: TRBD1

CDR3 protein: CASSLGQGWDEQFF
CDR3 DNA: TGCGCCAGCAGCTTGGGACAGGGGTGGGATGAGCAGTTCTTC
V gene: TRBV5-1
J gene: TRBJ2-1
clone size: NA
D gene: TRBD1

CDR3 protein: CASSLGTSGGRLAEQFF
CDR3 DNA: TGCGCCAGCAGCTTGGGGACTAGCGGGGGCCGATTGGCTGAGCAGTTCTTC
V gene: TRBV5-1
J gene: TRBJ2-1
clone size: NA
D gene: TRBD2

CDR3 protein: CASSHTNINTEAFF
CDR3 DNA: TGCGCCAGCAGCCATACCAATATAAACACTGAAGCTTTCTTT
V gene: TRBV4-3
J gene: TRBJ1-1
clone size: NA
D gene: NA

CDR3 protein: CATTIYGYTF
CDR3 DNA: TGTGCCACCACTATCTATGGCTACACCTTC
V gene: TRBV6-5
J gene: TRBJ1-2
clone size: NA
D gene: NA

CDR3 protein: CASSLTVQSGANVLTF
CDR3 DNA: TGTGCCAGCAGTTTAACGGTCCAGTCTGGGGCCAACGTCCTGACTTTC
V gene: TRBV6-5
J gene: TRBJ2-6
clone size: NA
D gene: NA

CDR3 protein: CASSLTAGGYNEQFF
CDR3 DNA: TGTGCCAGCAGCTTAACGGCGGGAGGGTACAATGAGCAGTTCTTC
V gene: TRBV7-3
J gene: TRBJ2-1
clone size: NA
D gene: TRBD2

CDR3 protein: CASSYGNRAEAFF
CDR3 DNA: TGTGCCAGCAGTTACGGGAACAGGGCTGAAGCTTTCTTT
V gene: TRBV6-2/TRBV6-3
J gene: TRBJ1-1
clone size: once
D gene: NA

CDR3 protein: CASQQVGGTNQPQHF
CDR3 DNA: TGTGCCAGCCAGCAAGTTGGAGGGACAAATCAGCCCCAGCATTTT
V gene: TRBV28
J gene: TRBJ1-5
clone size: NA
D gene: NA

CDR3 protein: CAGQPLVRGSTDTQYF
CDR3 DNA: TGTGCCGGACAGCCTTTGGTCCGCGGTTCCACAGATACGCAGTATTTT
V gene: TRBV21-1
J gene: TRBJ2-3
clone size: NA
D gene: NA

CDR3 protein: CASSSPVPTGSGYTF
CDR3 DNA: TGTGCCAGCAGTTCCCCGGTGCCCACAGGTTCGGGCTACACCTTC
V gene: TRBV28
J gene: TRBJ1-2
clone size: NA
D gene: NA

CDR3 protein: CASSPGRGENQETQYF
CDR3 DNA: TGTGCCAGCTCACCCGGGAGGGGGGAGAACCAAGAGACCCAGTACTTC
V gene: TRBV18
J gene: TRBJ2-5
clone size: NA
D gene: TRBD2

CDR3 protein: CASSQRHLAGVGDQETQYF
CDR3 DNA: TGCGCCAGCAGCCAAAGACACCTAGCGGGAGTAGGAGATCAAGAGACCCAGTACTTC
V gene: TRBV4-1
J gene: TRBJ2-5
clone size: NA
D gene: TRBD2

CDR3 protein: CASSLRDSNSPLHF
CDR3 DNA: TGTGCCAGCTCGCTCCGGGACAGCAATTCACCCCTCCACTTT
V gene: TRBV18
J gene: TRBJ1-6
clone size: NA
D gene: TRBD1

CDR3 protein: CAILRTSNYGYTF
CDR3 DNA: TGTGCCATCCTGAGGACATCTAACTATGGCTACACCTTC
V gene: TRBV10-3
J gene: TRBJ1-2
clone size: once
D gene: NA

CDR3 protein: CASSSTANYGYTF
CDR3 DNA: TGTGCCAGCAGTTCTACAGCTAACTATGGCTACACCTTC
V gene: TRBV27
J gene: TRBJ1-2
clone size: NA
D gene: NA

CDR3 protein: CASSLGGSLGSGTQYF
CDR3 DNA: TGTGCCAGCAGCTTAGGGGGCTCCCTAGGGTCAGGTACGCAGTATTTT
V gene: TRBV7-6
J gene: TRBJ2-3
clone size: NA
D gene: NA

CDR3 protein: CASSSTSGDEVGQFF
CDR3 DNA: TGTGCCAGCAGCTCAACTAGCGGGGACGAGGTAGGGCAGTTCTTC
V gene: TRBV7-9
J gene: TRBJ2-1
clone size: NA
D gene: TRBD2

CDR3 protein: CASSQGRVPYEQYF
CDR3 DNA: TGTGCCAGCAGCCAGGGACGGGTTCCCTACGAGCAGTACTTC
V gene: TRBV2
J gene: TRBJ2-7
clone size: NA
D gene: NA

CDR3 protein: CASILRDPPLGPQHF
CDR3 DNA: TGTGCCAGCATTCTTAGGGACCCCCCTTTAGGGCCCCAGCATTTT
V gene: TRBV6-6
J gene: TRBJ1-5
clone size: NA
D gene: NA

CDR3 protein: CASSRLADISYEQYF
CDR3 DNA: TGTGCCAGTAGTAGACTAGCGGACATCTCCTACGAGCAGTACTTC
V gene: TRBV19
J gene: TRBJ2-7
clone size: once
D gene: TRBD2

CDR3 protein: CASSPRSGTRGGETQYF
CDR3 DNA: TGTGCCAGCAGCCCCCGGTCAGGGACCAGGGGCGGGGAGACCCAGTACTTC
V gene: TRBV7-9
J gene: TRBJ2-5
clone size: NA
D gene: NA

CDR3 protein: CASSLSSGQAHAETQYF
CDR3 DNA: TGTGCCAGCAGTTTATCGTCGGGACAGGCCCATGCGGAGACCCAGTACTTC
V gene: TRBV27
J gene: TRBJ2-5
clone size: NA
D gene: TRBD1

CDR3 protein: CASRQGTSGYEQYF
CDR3 DNA: TGTGCCAGCAGGCAAGGGACTAGCGGTTACGAGCAGTACTTC
V gene: TRBV14
J gene: TRBJ2-7
clone size: NA
D gene: TRBD2

CDR3 protein: CATSSERGRREQFF
CDR3 DNA: TGTGCCACCAGCAGTGAGAGAGGGCGGCGTGAGCAGTTCTTC
V gene: TRBV15
J gene: TRBJ2-1
clone size: once
D gene: NA

CDR3 protein: CASSLSNYGYTF
CDR3 DNA: TGTGCCAGCAGCCTCAGTAACTATGGCTACACCTTC
V gene: TRBV11-2
J gene: TRBJ1-2
clone size: NA
D gene: NA

CDR3 protein: CASSEGREDEKLFF
CDR3 DNA: TGTGCCAGCAGCGAGGGCAGGGAAGATGAAAAACTGTTTTTT
V gene: TRBV6-2/TRBV6-3
J gene: TRBJ1-4
clone size: NA
D gene: NA

CDR3 protein: CASSTPGQGEVQYF
CDR3 DNA: TGTGCCAGCAGTACACCGGGACAGGGTGAGGTGCAGTACTTC
V gene: TRBV28
J gene: TRBJ2-7
clone size: NA
D gene: TRBD1

CDR3 protein: CASRVQGKPNQPQHF
CDR3 DNA: TGTGCCAGCAGGGTTCAGGGAAAGCCCAATCAGCCCCAGCATTTT
V gene: TRBV2
J gene: TRBJ1-5
clone size: NA
D gene: NA

CDR3 protein: CAWSVLGKGTGNTIYF
CDR3 DNA: TGTGCCTGGAGTGTACTGGGTAAAGGGACAGGAAACACCATATATTTT
V gene: TRBV30
J gene: TRBJ1-3
clone size: NA
D gene: NA

CDR3 protein: CASLLWRGGDYGYTF
CDR3 DNA: TGTGCCAGCCTACTATGGAGAGGGGGAGACTATGGCTACACCTTC
V gene: TRBV6-5
J gene: TRBJ1-2
clone size: NA
D gene: NA

CDR3 protein: CASSQEPDTQYF
CDR3 DNA: TGTGCCAGCAGTCAGGAGCCAGATACGCAGTATTTT
V gene: TRBV13
J gene: TRBJ2-3
clone size: NA
D gene: NA

CDR3 protein: CSGLAGTSYNEQFF
CDR3 DNA: TGCAGCGGGTTAGCGGGCACTTCCTACAATGAGCAGTTCTTC
V gene: TRBV29-1
J gene: TRBJ2-1
clone size: once
D gene: TRBD2